The TCR beta chain described here comes from a study of T cell responses to AZD1222 COVID-19 vaccine. Study-level information: Second-dose groups at about 4 or about 12 weeks were pooled. Whole-study results and caveats: Along spike, vaccine-associated CD4 TCRs were found throughout, with dominance at 160-218 and 743-854. A mostly white British donor set with more females was recruited, and clonal diversity was possibly underestimated. Unmutated variant regions are reportedly the target of nearly half of TCRs that are spike-specific.

A word on this clone: Its antigen is not known.

V dropped 1 base and J dropped 3 bases, with 4 bases sitting between them. The CDR3 extends over 13 amino acids. Germline loops: CDR1 SGHVS, CDR2 FQNEAQ. Assay used: immunoSEQ multiplex PCR; TCRdb lists only in-frame clones, some missing. The sample yields 110,000 to 150,000 clones, about 91% seen once. Sequenced material: peripheral blood, taken on day 0 of AZD1222 vaccination. The rearrangement uses TRBV7-8 and TRBJ1-5; D unclear. The TCR originated in an adult in good health. CDR3 region: CASSLVVNQPQHF. CDR3 nucleotide sequence: TGTGCCAGCAGCTTAGTGGTCAATCAGCCCCAGCATTTT. The full variable domain, its missing parts supplied by reference TRBV7-8 and TRBJ1-5, is GAGVSQSPRYKVAKRGQDVALRCDPISGHVSLFWYQQALGQGPEFLTYFQNEAQLDKSGLPSDRFFAERPEGSVSTLKIQRTQQEDSAVYLCASSLVVNQPQHFGDGTRLSIL.